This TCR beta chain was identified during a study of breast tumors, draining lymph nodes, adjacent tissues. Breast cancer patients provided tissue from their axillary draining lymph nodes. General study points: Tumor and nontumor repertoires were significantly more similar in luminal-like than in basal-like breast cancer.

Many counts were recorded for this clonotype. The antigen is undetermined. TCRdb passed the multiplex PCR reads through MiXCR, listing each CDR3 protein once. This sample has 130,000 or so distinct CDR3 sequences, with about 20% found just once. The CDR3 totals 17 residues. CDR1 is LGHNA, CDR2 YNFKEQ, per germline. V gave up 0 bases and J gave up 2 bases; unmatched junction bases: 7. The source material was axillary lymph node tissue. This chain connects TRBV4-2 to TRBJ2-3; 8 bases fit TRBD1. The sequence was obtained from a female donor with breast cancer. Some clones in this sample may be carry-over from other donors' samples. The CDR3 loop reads CASSQDLGQEATDTQYF. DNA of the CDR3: TGTGCCAGCAGCCAAGACCTGGGACAGGAAGCCACAGATACGCAGTATTTT.